This T cell receptor (beta chain) was captured by sequencing in a study of T cells in Graves' hyperthyroidism and ophthalmopathy. The study enrolled patients aged 18 to 65 with newly diagnosed hyperthyroidism of under 2 months' duration. This clonotype was seen ten or more times. Its antigen is unidentified. Regarding the study as a whole: Patients with ophthalmopathy were separated from those with stable hyperthyroidism by a 13 V-J model.

Amplified TCR beta CDR3 regions came from RNA transcripts. The TCR CDR3 first-round RT-PCR relied on the HTBI primer set. Via MiXCR, TCRdb re-called the multiplex PCR reads, giving one row per CDR3 protein. The table records roughly 510,000 distinct CDR3 sequences, around 20% of them present only once. Trimming stripped 4 bases from V and 7 bases from J, with 10 bases between. Looked up from germline, CDR1 is MNHEY and CDR2 is SMNVEV (reference sequence). The CDR3 sequence is 12 residues long. The V and J genes are TRBV27 and TRBJ1-1; D is undetermined. The sequence was collected from a man aged 18 to 29 with Graves' hyperthyroidism. The sample was blood. The CDR3 bases are TGTGCCAGCAGTTCCAGGCCAAATGAAGCTTTCTTT. Residues: CASSSRPNEAFF.